A single sample gave rise to the 18 T cell receptor beta chains below, sequenced in a study of CD8 T cells in Susac syndrome. The authors reverse transcribed roughly 0.5 to 1 ug RNA with random hexamers. TCRdb re-called the immunoSEQ multiplex PCR reads with MiXCR, one entry per CDR3 protein. The sample comprises 250,000 to 350,000 distinct CDR3 sequences, around 83% of which are singletons, and approximately 0.11% rests with the top ten. Material for sequencing was CD8+ T cells from PBMCs. The receptor source for this set is a human donor with multiple sclerosis.

Only one count was recorded for this clonotype. V and J are TRBV20-1 and TRBJ2-1; 15 bases are a match to TRBD2. Germline lookup yields CDR1 DFQATT and CDR2 SNEGSKA (reference sequence). The CDR3 covers 17 residues. V lost 6 bases, J lost 6 bases, and 12 bases stayed unmatched. This CDR3 reads CSAPRPGLAGGGNEQFF. The CDR3 DNA follows: TGCAGTGCCCCCCGGCCCGGACTAGCGGGAGGGGGCAATGAGCAGTTCTTC.

The chain has TRBV27 and TRBJ2-7; no definite D call. V was pared by 6 bases and J by 5 bases, with 14 bases between. The CDR3 is 13 amino acids. Germline V gene sequence: CDR1 MNHEY, CDR2 SMNVEV (reference sequence). CDR3 amino acids: CASSLTRANEQYF. The CDR3 coding sequence is TGTGCCAGCAGCCTCACCCGGGCCAACGAGCAGTACTTC.

This chain joins TRBV6-2 or TRBV6-3 and TRBJ2-7, with 8 bases aligning to TRBD2. The CDR3 runs to 16 residues. V lost 8 bases and J lost 6; bases outside the gene matches: 18. The germline V gene encodes CDR1 MNHEY and CDR2 SVGEGT. For the CDR3, the DNA is TGTGCCAGCGGCCGGCTGACTAGCGCTCTCCTTGGCGAGCAGTACTTC. It encodes CASGRLTSALLGEQYF.

The genes are TRBV4-1 and TRBJ2-3; D is unresolved. This CDR3 is 13 amino acids long. V was shortened by 4 bases and J by 5 bases, with 10 bases between the two germline ends. Germline V lookup: CDR1 MGHRA, CDR2 YSYEKL. The CDR3: CASSRGNLDTQYF. Here the CDR3 DNA reads TGCGCCAGCAGCCGTGGGAATCTAGATACGCAGTATTTT.

This chain connects TRBV19 to TRBJ1-5, with 11 bases matching TRBD1. The CDR3 loop spans 15 amino acids. In germline, CDR1 is LNHDA, CDR2 SQIVND (reference sequence). Trimming cost V 8 bases and J 5 bases; bases outside gene matches: 8. The CDR3 here is CASAMGDRGYQPQHF. CDR3 sequence (DNA): TGTGCCAGTGCGATGGGGGACAGGGGGTATCAGCCCCAGCATTTT.

The chain joins TRBV28 to TRBJ1-1; D ambiguous. CDR1 and CDR2 from the germline V gene are MDHEN and SYDVKM. V lost 3 bases to trimming and J lost 1 base, with 6 bases between them. CDR3 length: 13 amino acids. CDR3 protein: CASSLLKNTEAFF. In DNA, the CDR3 is TGTGCCAGCAGTTTGCTGAAGAACACTGAAGCTTTCTTT.

The chain carries TRBV20-1 and TRBJ1-2; possibly TRBD1 for D (6 bases). Trimming shortened V by 0 bases and J by 4 bases, and 15 bases separated the two germline ends. In germline, CDR1 is DFQATT, CDR2 SNEGSKA (reference sequence). This CDR3 is built from 15 residues. In nucleotides, the CDR3 is TGCAGTGCTAGAGATCTTGACAGGCTCTTCTATGGCTACACCTTC. Translating it yields CSARDLDRLFYGYTF.

The J gene is TRBJ2-7, the V gene TRBV27, with D hard to call. The V gene's germline CDR1 is MNHEY and CDR2 SMNVEV (reference sequence). The CDR3 has 13 residues. Trimming removed 2 bases at V and 7 bases at J, with 12 bases between. The CDR3, as DNA: TGTGCCAGCAGTTTACTAGACTTTAAGGAGCAGTACTTC. This translates into CASSLLDFKEQYF.

This chain uses TRBV30 with TRBJ2-3, with 14 bases that match TRBD2. Germline V gives CDR1 GTSNPN, CDR2 SVGIG (reference sequence). The V gene end was trimmed by 1 base and the J gene end by 5 bases; junction bases not matched to a gene: 14. The CDR3 consists of 19 residues. The CDR3 sequence: CAWSAVWTSGRSEEDTQYF. The CDR3 DNA reads TGTGCCTGGAGTGCGGTCTGGACTAGCGGGAGGTCGGAGGAAGATACGCAGTATTTT.

The V call is TRBV12-3 or TRBV12-4, the J call TRBJ2-1, with D tentatively TRBD2 (6 bases). Trimming took 4 bases from V and 0 from J, leaving 16 bases between them. This CDR3 is built from 17 residues. CDR3 sequence: CASSSPEGLLSYNEQFF. CDR3 nucleotide sequence: TGTGCCAGCAGTTCCCCTGAGGGACTTCTCTCCTACAATGAGCAGTTCTTC.

The J gene is TRBJ1-4, the V gene TRBV7-9, with a tentative D call TRBD1 (5 bases). There are 14 residues in the CDR3. The germline CDR1 and CDR2 sequences are SEHNR and FQNEAQ (reference sequence). Deletions cut 0 bases from V and 7 bases from J, with 9 bases between. The CDR3 loop reads CASSLAGEGEKLFF. CDR3 bases: TGTGCCAGCAGCTTAGCAGGGGAGGGTGAAAAACTGTTTTTT.

This clonotype has only a few counts. The genes are TRBV7-9 and TRBJ2-1; possibly TRBD1 or TRBD2 for D (7 bases each). CDR1 SEHNR and CDR2 FQNEAQ come from the germline V gene (reference sequence). V was trimmed by 5 bases and J by 9 bases, leaving 20 bases between them. The CDR3 is 15 residues long. In DNA form, the CDR3 reads TGTGCCAGCAGCGAGGGGGCGGGAGTGCACACTGAGCAGTTCTTC. Its translation is CASSEGAGVHTEQFF.

The chain recombines TRBV6-5 with TRBJ2-3, with 10 positions matching TRBD1. Looked up from germline, CDR1 is MNHEY and CDR2 is SVGAGI. V lost 2 bases to trimming and J lost 3 bases; unmatched junction nucleotides: 5. This CDR3 is 16 amino acids long. The CDR3: CASSYGTGELTDTQYF. The CDR3 bases are TGTGCCAGCAGTTACGGGACAGGGGAGTTGACAGATACGCAGTATTTT.

The genes are TRBV15 and TRBJ2-3, with TRBD1 matching over 12 bases. Looked up from germline, CDR1 is LNHNV and CDR2 is YYDKDF (reference sequence). Trimming at V came to 8 bases and at J to 5 bases, leaving 14 bases not matched to a gene. The CDR3 has 17 amino acids. For the CDR3, the DNA is TGTGCCACCTCGGACCGGGACAGGGGGCTTGAATTAGATACGCAGTATTTT. This translates into CATSDRDRGLELDTQYF.

This chain uses TRBV12-3 or TRBV12-4 with TRBJ2-2, with D possibly TRBD1 on 6 matching bases. CDR3 length: 14 residues. V was clipped by 7 bases and J by 6 bases, with 15 bases between them. The CDR3 loop is CASTLTGIPGELFF. The CDR3 nucleotides read TGTGCCAGCACCTTGACAGGAATCCCCGGGGAGCTGTTTTTT.

The chain joins TRBV20-1 to TRBJ2-7, with 8 positions matching TRBD2. CDR3 size: 13 residues. V trimming: 6 bases; J trimming: 7 bases; junction bases outside the gene matches: 11. Germline values: CDR1 DFQATT, CDR2 SNEGSKA (reference sequence). CDR3 coding DNA: TGCAGTGCCACGGGACTAGGCGTGGGTGAGCAGTACTTC. Translated, it gives CSATGLGVGEQYF.

The chain links TRBV2 to TRBJ2-3, with 9 bases lining up with TRBD2. Germline V gene lookup returns CDR1 SNHLY and CDR2 FYNNEI. V was clipped by 10 bases and J by 7 bases; unmatched bases: 12. The CDR3 consists of 14 residues. The CDR3 sequence: CANHLAGPAHTQYF. CDR3 bases: TGTGCCAACCACCTAGCGGGACCCGCGCATACGCAGTATTTT.

The chain is built from TRBV5-1 and TRBJ2-1, with 11 bases that match TRBD2. Looked up from germline, CDR1 is SGHRS and CDR2 is YFSETQ. CDR3 size: 15 residues. V trimming: 4 bases; J trimming: 6 bases; junction bases outside the gene matches: 6. The CDR3 region has the DNA TGCGCCAGCAGCACCCTAGCGGGAGGTGGCAATGAGCAGTTCTTC. Its protein product is CASSTLAGGGNEQFF.